This is a list of T cell receptor beta chains from one sample in a study of blood T cell repertoires in COVID-19. The protocol was immunoSEQ multiplex PCR, while the TCRdb copy is restricted to in-frame clones and leaves out a portion. Altogether about 240,000 clones are present, more than 85% being singletons, with the ten largest covering approximately 7.2%. Sequencing was done on a sample of peripheral blood. All receptors derive from a woman aged 70-85 years with active or convalescent COVID-19. Each CDR3 is given with its conserved first and last residue. A D gene is named only where the DNA matches it firmly. Clone size is stated in some rows and not others, as once, few, many or a class when expanded.

D	size	V	J	CDR3	DNA
.	.	TRBV2	TRBJ1-5	CASSQDNYSNQPQHF	TGTGCCAGCAGCCAGGACAACTATAGCAATCAGCCCCAGCATTTT
.	few	TRBV18	TRBJ1-2	CASSLSGNGYTF	TGTGCCAGCTCACTCTCGGGGAATGGCTACACCTTC
TRBD2	.	TRBV24-1	TRBJ2-5	CATSDPRGGGSSQETQYF	TGTGCCACCAGTGATCCCCGGGGAGGCGGGAGCTCCCAAGAGACCCAGTACTTC
.	.	TRBV11-2	TRBJ2-2	CASSLGAPTNTGELFF	TGTGCCAGCAGCTTAGGGGCCCCAACAAACACCGGGGAGCTGTTTTTT
.	few	TRBV4-1	TRBJ2-5	CASSQDLTRRETQYF	TGCGCCAGCAGCCAAGATCTGACTAGAAGGGAGACCCAGTACTTC
TRBD1	.	TRBV6-5	TRBJ1-1	CASSWGDRGNTEAFF	TGTGCCAGCAGTTGGGGGGACAGGGGGAACACTGAAGCTTTCTTT
TRBD1	.	TRBV10-1	TRBJ2-2	CASSTGVIGELFF	TGCGCCAGCTCGACAGGGGTAATAGGGGAGCTGTTTTTT
.	.	TRBV10-2	TRBJ2-7	CASSDGAYYEQYF	TGCGCCAGCAGTGATGGGGCCTATTACGAGCAGTACTTC
.	.	TRBV6-4	TRBJ2-1	CASSDSSSYNEQFF	TGTGCCAGCAGTGACTCGAGCTCCTACAATGAGCAGTTCTTC
TRBD1	once	TRBV11-2	TRBJ2-7	CASSAKPQGADEQYF	TGTGCCAGCAGCGCAAAACCTCAGGGGGCGGACGAGCAGTACTTC
TRBD1	.	TRBV4-2	TRBJ2-7	CASSQDYRGTYEQYF	TGTGCCAGCAGCCAAGATTACAGGGGGACCTACGAGCAGTACTTC
TRBD1	.	TRBV5-1	TRBJ1-2	CASRSGQGHGYTF	TGCGCCAGCCGTTCCGGACAGGGGCATGGCTACACCTTC
.	.	TRBV11-2	TRBJ2-1	CASSPSGLNLYNEQFF	TGTGCCAGCAGCCCCAGCGGACTAAACCTCTACAATGAGCAGTTCTTC
.	.	TRBV5-4	TRBJ1-3	CASSYDLDSTIYF	TGTGCCAGCAGCTACGACCTTGACTCCACCATATATTTT
.	.	TRBV7-2	TRBJ1-2	CASSFDSNYGYTF	TGTGCCAGCAGCTTTGACAGCAACTATGGCTACACCTTC
.	.	TRBV12-3/TRBV12-4	TRBJ1-3	CASNLAGNTIYF	TGTGCCAGCAACCTCGCGGGAAACACCATATATTTT
.	.	TRBV5-4	TRBJ2-1	CASSLIENEQFF	TGTGCCAGCAGCCTAATCGAGAATGAGCAGTTCTTC
TRBD1	.	TRBV28	TRBJ1-3	CASSIPTGGRGNTIYF	TGTGCCAGCAGTATACCTACAGGGGGCAGAGGAAACACCATATATTTT
TRBD1	.	TRBV6-5	TRBJ2-7	CASRETGAPYEQYF	TGTGCCAGCAGGGAGACAGGGGCACCCTACGAGCAGTACTTC
.	.	TRBV19	TRBJ1-2	CASSMRTIDGYTF	TGTGCCAGTAGTATGAGGACAATAGATGGCTACACCTTC
.	.	TRBV6-5	TRBJ1-2	CATRQGNYGYTF	TGTGCCACGCGGCAGGGGAACTATGGCTACACCTTC
TRBD1	.	TRBV19	TRBJ1-5	CASSPDRVQPQHF	TGTGCCAGTAGCCCAGACAGGGTTCAGCCCCAGCATTTT
.	.	TRBV19	TRBJ1-1	CASSSGGNTEAFF	TGTGCCAGCTCGTCGGGGGGGAACACTGAAGCTTTCTTT
TRBD1	.	TRBV9	TRBJ1-3	CASSVRDRQDTIYF	TGTGCCAGCAGCGTACGGGACAGGCAGGACACCATATATTTT
.	.	TRBV15	TRBJ1-3	CATSRDLTAGNTIYF	TGTGCCACCAGCAGAGATTTAACAGCTGGAAACACCATATATTTT
.	.	TRBV12-3/TRBV12-4	TRBJ1-4	CASRRTANEKLFF	TGTGCCAGCAGACGGACAGCTAATGAAAAACTGTTTTTT
.	.	TRBV10-3	TRBJ2-7	CAIGGHQSYEQYF	TGTGCCATCGGGGGACATCAATCCTACGAGCAGTACTTC
.	.	TRBV5-4	TRBJ1-2	CASSHRESPGYTF	TGTGCCAGCAGCCATCGGGAGTCGCCTGGCTACACCTTC
TRBD1	.	TRBV9	TRBJ2-3	CASSVGEGDRVTDTQYF	TGTGCCAGCAGCGTAGGAGAAGGGGACAGGGTCACAGATACGCAGTATTTT
.	.	TRBV11-2	TRBJ1-1	CASSLIGGANTEAFF	TGTGCCAGCAGCCTCATAGGGGGGGCGAACACTGAAGCTTTCTTT
.	.	TRBV5-1	TRBJ2-5	CASSLFPTGQETQYF	TGCGCCAGCAGCTTGTTTCCGACAGGACAAGAGACCCAGTACTTC
.	few	TRBV3-1/TRBV3-2	TRBJ1-2	CASSPDRDYGYTF	TGTGCCAGCAGCCCAGACCGGGACTATGGCTACACCTTC
.	.	TRBV29-1	TRBJ1-2	CSSRLRREGNGYTF	TGCAGCTCCCGTTTGAGGAGGGAGGGGAATGGCTACACCTTC
TRBD1	.	TRBV5-1	TRBJ1-2	CASSPENPDRAGYTF	TGCGCCAGCAGCCCCGAAAACCCTGACAGGGCTGGCTACACCTTC
.	.	TRBV19	TRBJ1-1	CASSIGAGEAFF	TGTGCCAGTAGTATAGGGGCGGGTGAAGCTTTCTTT
.	.	TRBV27	TRBJ1-1	CATRPRENTEAFF	TGTGCCACGCGGCCCCGGGAGAACACTGAAGCTTTCTTT
TRBD1	.	TRBV4-3	TRBJ1-2	CASSQTGGNYGYTF	TGCGCCAGCAGCCAGACAGGGGGAAACTATGGCTACACCTTC
.	.	TRBV24-1	TRBJ1-5	CATSEGGKGTQPQHF	TGTGCCACCAGTGAGGGCGGGAAGGGTACTCAGCCCCAGCATTTT
TRBD2	.	TRBV4-3	TRBJ2-7	CASRAGGSSYEQYF	TGCGCCAGCAGGGCGGGGGGGAGCTCCTACGAGCAGTACTTC
.	.	TRBV19	TRBJ2-2	CASSIPGTGELFF	TGTGCCAGTAGTATCCCCGGGACCGGGGAGCTGTTTTTT
.	.	TRBV6-5	TRBJ1-2	CASGGRGGHGYGYTF	TGTGCCAGCGGCGGGAGGGGAGGTCATGGCTATGGCTACACCTTC
TRBD1	.	TRBV15	TRBJ2-7	CATTQGGGMDEQYF	TGTGCCACCACACAGGGGGGAGGAATGGACGAGCAGTACTTC
.	.	TRBV6-6	TRBJ1-4	CASQPYGATNEKLFF	TGTGCCAGCCAACCATACGGGGCAACTAATGAAAAACTGTTTTTT
.	.	TRBV10-2	TRBJ1-1	CASIPQGYTEAFF	TGCGCCAGCATTCCACAGGGTTACACTGAAGCTTTCTTT
.	.	TRBV4-3	TRBJ1-2	CASSQDKGYYGYTF	TGCGCCAGCAGCCAAGATAAGGGGTACTATGGCTACACCTTC
.	few	TRBV11-2	TRBJ1-3	CASGQNSGNTIYF	TGTGCAAGCGGACAAAACTCTGGAAACACCATATATTTT
TRBD1	.	TRBV25-1	TRBJ1-6	CASSADRAGSPLHF	TGTGCCAGCAGCGCAGACAGGGCCGGATCACCCCTCCACTTT
.	.	TRBV19	TRBJ1-2	CASTVWPGDGTSGYGYTF	TGTGCCAGTACTGTTTGGCCGGGGGATGGGACTAGCGGCTATGGCTACACCTTC
.	.	TRBV6-5	TRBJ2-1	CASRPSGTHNEQFF	TGTGCCAGCAGACCTTCCGGGACACACAATGAGCAGTTCTTC